These T cell receptor beta chains were read from a single sample in a study of blood T cell repertoires in COVID-19. This table comes from immunoSEQ multiplex PCR, and its TCRdb copy is limited to in-frame clones, with some not included. The sample carries about 27,000 clones, approximately 80% recorded once. The material sequenced was peripheral blood. The receptors derive from a man between 65 and 85 years old with active COVID-19. CDR3s include the opening cysteine and the closing phenylalanine or tryptophan. The D gene is left open where the match is weak. Not every row has a clone size; where given, it reads once, few, many or a size class.

size: -; J: TRBJ2-3; D: -; V: TRBV7-6; CDR3: CASSLEGVWTDTQYF; DNA: TGTGCCAGCAGCTTAGAGGGGGTGTGGACAGATACGCAGTATTTT
size: -; J: TRBJ2-7; D: TRBD1; V: TRBV6-8; CDR3: CASSYYFGTGGSYEQYF; DNA: TGTGCCAGCAGTTACTACTTTGGGACAGGGGGGTCCTACGAGCAGTACTTC
size: once; J: TRBJ1-2; D: TRBD1; V: TRBV15; CDR3: CATGGQGPLGGYTF; DNA: TGTGCCACAGGGGGCCAGGGCCCCCTGGGGGGCTACACCTTC
size: few; J: TRBJ1-1; D: -; V: TRBV12-3/TRBV12-4; CDR3: CASSPQFTEAFF; DNA: TGTGCCAGCAGTCCACAATTCACTGAAGCTTTCTTT
size: -; J: TRBJ2-7; D: TRBD1; V: TRBV15; CDR3: CATSSRGSYEQYF; DNA: TGTGCCACCAGCAGCAGGGGGTCCTACGAGCAGTACTTC
size: few; J: TRBJ2-3; D: TRBD1; V: TRBV27; CDR3: CASSLHLPGQGGADTQYF; DNA: TGTGCCAGCAGTTTACATCTCCCGGGACAGGGAGGGGCAGATACGCAGTATTTT
size: -; J: TRBJ2-3; D: TRBD1; V: TRBV5-8; CDR3: CASWDRAPDTQYF; DNA: TGTGCCAGCTGGGACAGGGCCCCAGATACGCAGTATTTT
size: few; J: TRBJ2-5; D: TRBD2; V: TRBV3-1/TRBV3-2; CDR3: CASTLGLAGVPLETQYF; DNA: TGTGCCAGCACCCTGGGACTAGCGGGGGTTCCCTTAGAGACCCAGTACTTC
size: -; J: TRBJ2-1; D: -; V: TRBV27; CDR3: CASSLRLGGGQNEQFF; DNA: TGTGCCAGCAGTCTCCGCCTCGGCGGAGGGCAAAATGAGCAGTTCTTC
size: once; J: TRBJ1-4; D: -; V: TRBV5-1; CDR3: CASSPRAGWEKLFF; DNA: TGCGCCAGCAGCCCTCGGGCGGGTTGGGAAAAACTGTTTTTT
size: -; J: TRBJ2-7; D: -; V: TRBV4-1; CDR3: CASSQAPRGWDEQYF; DNA: TGCGCCAGCAGCCAAGCCCCCAGGGGTTGGGACGAGCAGTACTTC
size: -; J: TRBJ2-7; D: TRBD2; V: TRBV5-6; CDR3: CASSLAPRLAGAWAYEQYF; DNA: TGTGCCAGCAGCTTGGCCCCACGACTAGCGGGAGCATGGGCCTACGAGCAGTACTTC
size: -; J: TRBJ2-5; D: TRBD2; V: TRBV11-2; CDR3: CASSLLAGGQETQYF; DNA: TGTGCCAGCAGCTTACTCGCGGGGGGACAAGAGACCCAGTACTTC
size: -; J: TRBJ2-7; D: -; V: TRBV12-2; CDR3: CASRLGGGTDRYEQYF; DNA: TGTGCAAGTCGCTTAGGGGGAGGGACGGATCGCTACGAGCAGTACTTC
size: -; J: TRBJ1-2; D: -; V: TRBV29-1; CDR3: CSVGGGERNGYTF; DNA: TGCAGCGTTGGCGGGGGCGAGCGTAATGGCTACACCTTC
size: -; J: TRBJ2-2; D: -; V: TRBV9; CDR3: CASSVVAQNTGELFF; DNA: TGTGCCAGCAGCGTTGTAGCACAGAACACCGGGGAGCTGTTTTTT
size: few; J: TRBJ1-5; D: -; V: TRBV7-2; CDR3: CASSTGRGGNQPQHF; DNA: TGTGCCAGCAGCACAGGTCGGGGAGGTAATCAGCCCCAGCATTTT
size: -; J: TRBJ2-7; D: TRBD1; V: TRBV7-2; CDR3: CASSLGGGRAYEQYF; DNA: TGTGCCAGCAGCTTAGGAGGGGGCAGAGCCTACGAGCAGTACTTC
size: -; J: TRBJ2-1; D: TRBD1; V: TRBV10-1; CDR3: CASSESPRTGTDNEQFF; DNA: TGCGCCAGCAGTGAGTCGCCCCGGACAGGGACCGACAATGAGCAGTTCTTC
size: few; J: TRBJ2-2; D: TRBD2; V: TRBV29-1; CDR3: CSVVAGGWSGELFF; DNA: TGCAGCGTTGTGGCGGGAGGGTGGTCCGGGGAGCTGTTTTTT
size: -; J: TRBJ1-5; D: -; V: TRBV2; CDR3: CASSQGFENQPQHF; DNA: TGTGCCAGCAGTCAGGGTTTTGAAAATCAGCCCCAGCATTTT
size: -; J: TRBJ1-2; D: -; V: TRBV28; CDR3: CASRPSGGGYTF; DNA: TGTGCCAGCAGGCCCTCGGGGGGGGGCTACACCTTC
size: -; J: TRBJ1-1; D: -; V: TRBV29-1; CDR3: CSGGDSNTEAFF; DNA: TGCAGCGGAGGGGACTCGAACACTGAAGCTTTCTTT
size: -; J: TRBJ2-1; D: -; V: TRBV25-1; CDR3: CASTHTVYNEQFF; DNA: TGTGCCAGCACCCATACAGTATACAATGAGCAGTTCTTC
size: -; J: TRBJ2-7; D: TRBD2; V: TRBV19; CDR3: CASTAGEPGNEQYF; DNA: TGTGCCAGTACCGCGGGGGAGCCGGGTAACGAGCAGTACTTC
size: -; J: TRBJ2-2; D: TRBD2; V: TRBV7-8; CDR3: CASSPRTSGRIGELFF; DNA: TGTGCCAGCAGCCCGCGGACTAGCGGGCGGATCGGGGAGCTGTTTTTT
size: few; J: TRBJ2-3; D: TRBD2; V: TRBV28; CDR3: CASTPGLAGGGDTQYF; DNA: TGTGCCAGCACTCCGGGACTAGCGGGGGGGGGAGATACGCAGTATTTT
size: -; J: TRBJ2-5; D: -; V: TRBV10-3; CDR3: CATGVGAEETQYF; DNA: TGTGCCACTGGGGTTGGGGCAGAAGAGACCCAGTACTTC
size: -; J: TRBJ2-2; D: -; V: TRBV5-1; CDR3: CASSPNREWTGELFF; DNA: TGCGCCAGCAGCCCCAACAGGGAGTGGACCGGGGAGCTGTTTTTT
size: -; J: TRBJ2-7; D: TRBD2; V: TRBV5-1; CDR3: CASAGLAGGFAEQYF; DNA: TGCGCCAGCGCGGGCCTAGCGGGTGGGTTCGCCGAGCAGTACTTC
size: -; J: TRBJ1-1; D: -; V: TRBV10-1; CDR3: CASSTGSGTEAFF; DNA: TGCGCCAGCAGCACAGGGTCGGGCACTGAAGCTTTCTTT
size: -; J: TRBJ2-3; D: -; V: TRBV6-6; CDR3: CASTTPGTSYTDTQYF; DNA: TGTGCCAGCACCACCCCCGGGACTTCCTACACAGATACGCAGTATTTT
size: few; J: TRBJ2-2; D: TRBD2; V: TRBV4-2; CDR3: CASSQDWSGGYTGELFF; DNA: TGTGCCAGCAGCCAAGATTGGAGCGGGGGGTACACCGGGGAGCTGTTTTTT
size: -; J: TRBJ2-2; D: -; V: TRBV5-1; CDR3: CASSPRTDTTGELFF; DNA: TGCGCCAGCAGCCCTAGGACAGACACTACCGGGGAGCTGTTTTTT
size: -; J: TRBJ1-1; D: -; V: TRBV5-1; CDR3: CASSSSGGNTEAFF; DNA: TGCGCCAGCAGCTCATCCGGGGGGAACACTGAAGCTTTCTTT
size: -; J: TRBJ2-7; D: -; V: TRBV4-1; CDR3: CASSQVGQGPYEQYF; DNA: TGCGCCAGCAGCCAAGTCGGGCAGGGCCCCTACGAGCAGTACTTC
size: -; J: TRBJ2-1; D: TRBD2; V: TRBV4-1; CDR3: CASSPLTERGGLNPEQFF; DNA: TGCGCCAGCAGCCCTTTAACCGAGCGGGGGGGGTTGAATCCTGAGCAGTTCTTC
size: -; J: TRBJ2-5; D: TRBD1; V: TRBV6-9; CDR3: CASSFFRDRGPFETQYF; DNA: TGTGCCAGCAGTTTTTTCCGGGACAGGGGGCCGTTTGAGACCCAGTACTTC
size: few; J: TRBJ2-3; D: TRBD2; V: TRBV4-2; CDR3: CASSSLASGVGADTQYF; DNA: TGTGCCAGCAGCAGTTTAGCTAGCGGGGTGGGCGCAGATACGCAGTATTTT
size: few; J: TRBJ1-5; D: -; V: TRBV7-8; CDR3: CASSLGWGRVSQPQHF; DNA: TGTGCCAGCAGCTTAGGTTGGGGGCGCGTCTCTCAGCCCCAGCATTTT
size: -; J: TRBJ1-2; D: TRBD1; V: TRBV18; CDR3: CASSPGTGYNGYTF; DNA: TGTGCCAGCTCACCGGGGACAGGGTATAATGGCTACACCTTC
size: -; J: TRBJ1-1; D: -; V: TRBV11-1; CDR3: CASSGDYTEAFF; DNA: TGTGCCAGCAGCGGAGACTACACTGAAGCTTTCTTT
size: -; J: TRBJ1-1; D: -; V: TRBV24-1; CDR3: CATSGHSSHDVTEAFF; DNA: TGTGCCACCAGTGGCCACTCATCCCATGATGTGACTGAAGCTTTCTTT
size: -; J: TRBJ1-1; D: -; V: TRBV27; CDR3: CASKQNTEAFF; DNA: TGTGCCAGCAAGCAGAACACTGAAGCTTTCTTT
size: few; J: TRBJ2-1; D: -; V: TRBV28; CDR3: CASSLSGAYNEQFF; DNA: TGTGCCAGCAGTTTGTCAGGGGCTTACAATGAGCAGTTCTTC
size: few; J: TRBJ1-2; D: TRBD1; V: TRBV18; CDR3: CASSPSRDSYGYTF; DNA: TGTGCCAGCTCACCATCTCGGGACAGCTATGGCTACACCTTC
size: -; J: TRBJ2-1; D: TRBD2; V: TRBV7-9; CDR3: CASSGGDYSPSNEQFF; DNA: TGTGCCAGCAGCGGAGGGGACTATTCCCCCTCTAATGAGCAGTTCTTC
size: -; J: TRBJ2-7; D: -; V: TRBV7-9; CDR3: CASSLPGDEQYF; DNA: TGTGCCAGCAGCCTCCCAGGGGACGAGCAGTACTTC
size: many; J: TRBJ1-4; D: TRBD1; V: TRBV19; CDR3: CASSLLSGTGEEKLFF; DNA: TGTGCCAGTAGTCTACTATCCGGGACAGGGGAAGAAAAACTGTTTTTT
size: once; J: TRBJ2-4; D: TRBD1; V: TRBV19; CDR3: CASSMPGTGTPFQYF; DNA: TGTGCCAGTAGTATGCCCGGGACAGGGACCCCATTTCAGTACTTC
size: -; J: TRBJ2-3; D: -; V: TRBV11-3; CDR3: CASGATGADTQYF; DNA: TGTGCCAGCGGCGCCACGGGGGCAGATACGCAGTATTTT
size: -; J: TRBJ2-1; D: -; V: TRBV29-1; CDR3: CSVEDSRMSSYNEQFF; DNA: TGCAGCGTTGAAGACTCGCGAATGAGCTCCTACAATGAGCAGTTCTTC
size: once; J: TRBJ2-2; D: TRBD1; V: TRBV19; CDR3: CASSIGDRGRAGELFF; DNA: TGTGCCAGTAGTATAGGGGACAGGGGTCGCGCCGGGGAGCTGTTTTTT
size: -; J: TRBJ2-3; D: -; V: TRBV9; CDR3: CASTRSDRDTQYF; DNA: TGTGCCAGCACCCGAAGCGACAGGGATACGCAGTATTTT
size: -; J: TRBJ2-1; D: TRBD2; V: TRBV10-3; CDR3: CAISNLAGVGYNEQFF; DNA: TGTGCCATCAGTAACTTAGCGGGAGTAGGGTACAATGAGCAGTTCTTC